The 22 T cell receptor delta chains below all came from one sample that was sequenced in a study of gamma-delta T cells after stem cell transplantation. TCRdb re-analyzed the RT-PCR reads via CATT. This table has thousands of delta-chain clones, 9.5% to 10% appearing once. The sequenced sample was gamma-delta T cells. Source of these receptors: a human donor. It is not recorded whose cells these are; they may come from a transplant donor.

A remark on this clone: A read error may explain this, as a much larger clone is one base away. V is TRDV2 and J is TRDJ1; D is possibly TRDD3 (5 bases). The germline gives CDR1 GEAIGNYY, CDR2 EKD. Trimming pared 0 bases from V and 1 base from J, leaving 8 bases between. CDR3 length equals 14 residues. Here the CDR3 reads CACDTVGTTDKLIF. The CDR3 bases are TGTGCCTGTGACACCGTGGGGACCACCGATAAACTCATCTTT.

By share of the sample, this clone is large (0.1 to 1%). The chain couples TRDV2 to TRDJ1; 9 nucleotides agree with TRDD3. CDR3 size: 22 residues. The V gene's germline CDR1 is GEAIGNYY and CDR2 EKD. The V and J ends lost 3 bases and 0 bases, in that order; junction bases with no gene match: 25. DNA of the CDR3: TGTGCCTGTGACGTTATATCCCCCGCTGGGGGATCGGAATTACCGTACACCGATAAACTCATCTTT. It codes for CACDVISPAGGSELPYTDKLIF.

This clone turned up a few times. A read error is possible here, since a much larger clone lies one base away. This specimen includes other DNA sequences encoding the same CDR3. This chain connects TRDV2 to TRDJ1; TRDD3 matches 13 bases. V lost 3 bases and J lost 2; bases outside the gene matches: 26. CDR1 and CDR2 (germline): GEAIGNYY, EKD. The CDR3 has 23 residues. The CDR3 loop is CACDSLTSLTSTGGYAETDKLIF. In DNA, the CDR3 is TGTGCCTGTGACTCACTAACCTCCTTGACGAGTACTGGGGGATACGCGGAGACCGATAAACTCATCTTT.

This clone was detected only a few times. Given a much more abundant clone one base away, this may be a read error. The rearrangement uses TRDV2 and TRDJ1, with 11 nucleotides matching TRDD3. Germline CDR1 and CDR2: GEAIGNYY and EKD. This CDR3 is 18 amino acids long. CDR3 in amino acids: CACDTAPLGDTTTDKHIF. The CDR3 coding sequence is TGTGCCTGTGACACCGCTCCCCTGGGGGATACAACCACCGATAAACACATCTTT.

This CDR3 reads CACDRGWKTYTDKLIF. The DNA for the CDR3 is TGTGCCTGTGACAGGGGATGGAAGACTTACACCGATAAACTCATCTTT. This chain links TRDV2 with TRDJ1, with D perhaps TRDD3 (6 bases). This CDR3 is built from 16 residues. The germline gives CDR1 GEAIGNYY, CDR2 EKD. The V and J ends lost 2 bases and 0 bases respectively, with 15 bases between them.

This clone came up a few times. J is TRDJ2 and V is TRDV2; a possible D gene is TRDD3 (6 bases). Germline V lookup: CDR1 GEAIGNYY, CDR2 EKD. This CDR3 contains 15 residues. Deletions cut 3 bases from V and 0 bases from J, with 10 bases between. The chain's CDR3 is CACDSGGALTAQLFF. The CDR3 nucleotides read TGTGCCTGTGACTCCGGGGGAGCTTTGACAGCACAACTCTTCTTT.

About this clone itself: This may be a read error: a much more frequent sequence differs by one nucleotide. At the DNA level, this CDR3 is encoded by other sequences in the same sample as well. V and J are TRDV2 and TRDJ1, with 7 bases that match TRDD3. V shed 4 bases and J 2 bases; nucleotides not matched to a gene: 18. Germline CDR1 is GEAIGNYY and CDR2 is EKD. The CDR3 totals 18 residues. In DNA form, the CDR3 reads TGTGCCTGTGATCCCCTGAACTGGGGCCCCGAGAGGACCGATAAACTCATCTTT. Residues: CACDPLNWGPERTDKLIF.

The sample holds a few counts of this clone. This is likely an artifact of a read error, given a far larger clone one base away. The same CDR3 arises from other DNA sequences in this sample as well. The chain uses TRDV2 and TRDJ1; unclear D gene. Trimming shortened V by 2 bases and J by 2 bases, and 14 bases separated the two germline ends. CDR3 length: 15 amino acids. In germline, CDR1 is GEAIGNYY, CDR2 EKD. CDR3 region: CACDRIGPKTDKLIF. The CDR3 DNA reads as TGTGCCTGTGACAGGATTGGTCCCAAGACCGATAAACTCATCTTT.

Only a few counts were recorded for this clone. CDR3 sequence (DNA): TGTGCCCCCGTACTATCCTCTTTGACAGCACAACTCTTCTTT. Its protein is CAPVLSSLTAQLFF. This sequence joins TRDV2 and TRDJ2; the D is unclear. CDR1 is GEAIGNYY and CDR2 is EKD in the germline V gene. The CDR3 has 14 amino acids. Trimming removed 9 bases from V and 0 bases from J, with 13 bases in between.

This clone was counted only a few times. This likely traces to a read error, being one base from a far larger clone. Other DNA sequences in this specimen translate into the identical CDR3. CDR3 sequence (DNA): TGTGCCTGTGACCACGTACTGGGGGATTCCGACAAACTCATCTTT. Protein sequence: CACDHVLGDSDKLIF. The chain carries TRDV2 and TRDJ1; 10 nucleotides agree with TRDD3. This CDR3 spans 15 amino acids. Germline CDR1 reads GEAIGNYY; CDR2 reads EKD.

The chain employs TRDV2 and TRDJ1, with TRDD3 identical over 13 bases. The CDR3 has 17 amino acids. Germline assignment: CDR1 GEAIGNYY and CDR2 EKD. Trimming removed 3 bases from V and 4 bases from J; junction bases left unmatched: 10. For the CDR3, the DNA is TGTGCCTGTGACGGACTGGGGGATACGCGGGAGGTCGATAAACTCATCTTT. It is translated as CACDGLGDTREVDKLIF.

This clone showed up just a few times. The chain's CDR3 is CACDTVPMGDTVGDKLIF. The CDR3 nucleotides are TGTGCCTGTGACACCGTTCCCATGGGGGATACGGTCGGGGATAAACTCATCTTT. This sequence joins TRDV2 and TRDJ1, with TRDD3 matching 11 bases. This CDR3 contains 18 residues. The junction had 13 bases not matched to a gene; V was cut back by 0 bases and J by 5 bases. Looked up from germline, CDR1 is GEAIGNYY and CDR2 is EKD.

This chain links TRDV2 with TRDJ2; 12 bases are shared with TRDD3. This CDR3 spans 17 amino acids. V trimming: 3 bases; J trimming: 4 bases; junction bases outside the gene matches: 8. The germline V gene has CDR1 GEAIGNYY and CDR2 EKD. The CDR3 DNA reads TGTGCCTGTGACCCGTTACTGGGGGATACCCGGACAGCACAACTCTTCTTT. Translated, it gives CACDPLLGDTRTAQLFF.

This clone was observed a handful of times. This is likely an artifact of a read error, given a far larger clone one base away. Other DNA sequences from this sample encode an identical CDR3 as well. V usage is TRDV2 and J usage is TRDJ1; maybe TRDD3 (5 bases). The V gene's germline CDR1 is GEAIGNYY and CDR2 EKD. The CDR3 runs to 18 residues. CDR3 loop: CACDTVARTGSDTDKLIF. The CDR3 DNA reads as TGTGCCTGCGACACCGTGGCTCGAACGGGGAGCGACACCGATAAACTCATCTTT.

This chain connects TRDV2 to TRDJ3, with TRDD3 matching 13 bases. Trimming removed 0 bases from V and 0 bases from J; junction bases left unmatched: 13. Germline loops: CDR1 GEAIGNYY, CDR2 EKD. The CDR3 consists of 23 residues. CDR3: CACDTGGLLLGDTGSWDTRQMFF. Written as DNA, the CDR3 is TGTGCCTGTGACACCGGAGGTCTTTTACTGGGGGATACGGGCTCCTGGGACACCCGACAGATGTTTTTC.

This clone was observed a handful of times. CDR3 sequence reads: CACDTMTGGYTDKLIF. CDR3 in DNA: TGTGCCTGTGACACAATGACTGGGGGATACACCGATAAACTCATCTTT. The chain joins TRDV2 to TRDJ1, with 10 bases lining up with TRDD3. The CDR3 has 16 amino acids. The trim removed 1 base at V and 0 bases at J, leaving 4 bases unmatched. Germline loops: CDR1 GEAIGNYY, CDR2 EKD.

This clone came up a few times. The V call is TRDV2, the J call TRDJ1; 7 nucleotides agree with TRDD3. Looked up from germline, CDR1 is GEAIGNYY and CDR2 is EKD. V gave up 1 base and J gave up 0 bases; unmatched junction bases: 7. The CDR3 has 16 amino acids. CDR3 sequence reads: CACDTVLGGNTDKLIF. Here the CDR3 DNA reads TGTGCCTGTGACACGGTGCTGGGGGGTAACACCGATAAACTCATCTTT.

Comment on this clone: A single base is all that separates this from a far larger clone, so a read error is likely. Additional DNA sequences in this sample encode the identical CDR3. This sequence joins TRDV2 and TRDJ1, with D tentatively TRDD3 (5 bases). CDR1 GEAIGNYY and CDR2 EKD come from the germline V gene. This CDR3 has 23 amino acids. The DNA of the CDR3 is TGTGCCTGTGACACCGTTGTATCAGCGGGATTGGAACACGGGAACCGGAGGACCGATAAGCTCATCTTT. Protein: CACDTVVSAGLEHGNRRTDKLIF.

This sequence joins TRDV1 and TRDJ1; D may be TRDD3 (6 bases). V was trimmed by 4 bases and J by 0 bases, leaving 24 bases between them. This CDR3 region has 19 residues. Germline values: CDR1 TSWWSYY, CDR2 QGS. CDR3 coding DNA: TGTGCTCTTGGGGTGGGCCGGCAGGGGATGGAACGGTACACCGATAAACTCATCTTT. Translating it yields CALGVGRQGMERYTDKLIF.

In its sample, this clone ranks as medium-sized (0.01 to 0.1%). This chain connects TRDV2 to TRDJ1; D might be TRDD1 or TRDD3, each matching 8 bases. V lost 0 bases and J 11 bases, leaving 30 bases between the germline ends. Germline V gene sequence: CDR1 GEAIGNYY, CDR2 EKD. The CDR3 extends over 18 amino acids. CDR3 residues: CACDTVRGIRGNSDGLIF. CDR3 nucleotides: TGTGCCTGTGACACCGTTCGAGGGATACGGGGAAATAGTGATGGGCTCATCTTT.

This clone showed up just a few times. The TCRdb record carries a much larger clone's protein, which differs from this DNA's translation at residue 13; a read error is the likely cause, and the protein listed here is the DNA translation. The J gene is TRDJ1, the V gene TRDV2, with D unclear. The CDR3 is made up of 15 amino acids. Germline lookup yields CDR1 GEAIGNYY and CDR2 EKD. The CDR3 nucleotides are TGTGCCTGTGACACTATAGGGACGTACACCGATAAACCCATCTTT. This encodes CACDTIGTYTDKPIF.

This clone was counted only a few times. A far bigger clonotype differs at one base, so this is likely a read error. DNA of the CDR3: TGTGCCTGCGACCCCCCCCGGGGGGATACAAGGGCAGCACAACTCTTCTTT. Translation: CACDPPRGDTRAAQLFF. V and J are TRDV2 and TRDJ2; 9 positions match TRDD3. J was trimmed by 6 bases and V by 7 bases; bases with no gene match: 17. The CDR3 consists of 17 residues. The germline V gene has CDR1 GEAIGNYY and CDR2 EKD.